A selection of T cell receptor beta chains follows, all from one sample in a study of blood T cell repertoires in COVID-19. Profiled with immunoSEQ multiplex PCR; TCRdb holds only in-frame clones, not every one. The table lists about 330,000 clones, around 90% of them singletons. Sequencing was performed on peripheral blood. All receptors come from a man aged 18 to 29 who had recovered from COVID-19. Each CDR3 is given with its conserved first and last residue. A D gene is named only where the DNA matches it firmly. Only some rows state a clone size, as once, few, many or a class for expanded clones.

size,V,J,D,CDR3,DNA
NA,TRBV18,TRBJ1-2,NA,CASSPVAGAYGYTF,TGTGCCAGCTCACCGGTGGCAGGGGCCTATGGCTACACCTTC
few,TRBV4-1,TRBJ1-6,TRBD1,CASSQDHRDRGNSPLHF,TGCGCCAGCAGCCAAGATCACCGGGACAGGGGTAATTCACCCCTCCACTTT
once,TRBV7-2,TRBJ1-2,NA,CASSPRGAENYGYTF,TGTGCCAGCAGCCCCCGGGGAGCTGAGAACTATGGCTACACCTTC
NA,TRBV19,TRBJ1-3,NA,CASSTRGLMAYF,TGTGCCAGTAGTACCCGAGGGTTAATGGCCTATTTT
NA,TRBV15,TRBJ2-2,NA,CATSRDFAYGELFF,TGTGCCACCAGCAGAGATTTTGCGTACGGGGAGCTGTTTTTT
NA,TRBV5-1,TRBJ2-7,TRBD1,CASSLTGDEQYF,TGCGCCAGCAGCTTGACAGGGGACGAGCAGTACTTC
NA,TRBV30,TRBJ1-1,TRBD1,CAWTRGPVAEAFF,TGTGCCTGGACCAGGGGGCCCGTCGCTGAAGCTTTCTTT
NA,TRBV6-5,TRBJ2-1,NA,CASSPMEASDEQFF,TGTGCCAGCAGCCCGATGGAGGCTAGCGATGAGCAGTTCTTC
NA,TRBV5-1,TRBJ2-5,TRBD1,CASSLAGTEETQYF,TGCGCCAGCAGCTTGGCCGGGACAGAAGAGACCCAGTACTTC
once,TRBV4-1,TRBJ2-5,TRBD2,CASSPNSGGRGWETQYF,TGCGCCAGCAGCCCGAATAGCGGGGGGCGAGGCTGGGAGACCCAGTACTTC
NA,TRBV24-1,TRBJ1-5,NA,CATLGHSNQPQHF,TGTGCCACCCTCGGACACTCAAATCAGCCCCAGCATTTT
NA,TRBV24-1,TRBJ2-1,NA,CATSPGQSSYNEQFF,TGTGCCACCAGCCCAGGACAGAGCTCCTACAATGAGCAGTTCTTC
NA,TRBV5-6,TRBJ1-1,NA,CASSLLGGGNTEAFF,TGTGCCAGCAGCTTGTTGGGAGGGGGGAACACTGAAGCTTTCTTT
NA,TRBV2,TRBJ2-5,TRBD2,CASSGGGLAGRETQYF,TGTGCCAGCAGTGGCGGGGGACTAGCGGGAAGAGAGACCCAGTACTTC
few,TRBV4-1,TRBJ1-5,NA,CASSQQAASYSNQPQHF,TGCGCCAGCAGCCAACAGGCAGCAAGCTATAGCAATCAGCCCCAGCATTTT
once,TRBV6-5,TRBJ2-7,TRBD1,CASSYHRDRPSDEQYF,TGTGCCAGCAGTTATCACCGGGACAGGCCCTCTGACGAGCAGTACTTC
NA,TRBV2,TRBJ1-3,NA,CASSVQGGLTGNTIYF,TGTGCCAGCAGTGTACAGGGAGGGTTGACTGGAAACACCATATATTTT
NA,TRBV5-1,TRBJ2-2,NA,CASSLVATNTGELFF,TGCGCCAGCAGCTTGGTTGCGACGAACACCGGGGAGCTGTTTTTT
once,TRBV29-1,TRBJ1-1,NA,CSVGGGAGNAEAFF,TGCAGCGTTGGAGGAGGGGCCGGGAACGCTGAAGCTTTCTTT
NA,TRBV5-8,TRBJ2-7,TRBD1,CASSEQRTGHYEQYF,TGTGCCAGCAGCGAGCAAAGGACAGGGCACTACGAGCAGTACTTC
NA,TRBV11-2,TRBJ2-7,TRBD2,CASSLTGLGFGEQYF,TGTGCCAGCAGCTTAACAGGACTAGGATTCGGCGAGCAGTACTTC
NA,TRBV6-6,TRBJ2-3,TRBD1,CASSYGGAPGQGIPLSTDTQYF,TGTGCCAGCAGCTATGGCGGGGCACCGGGACAGGGGATCCCACTTAGCACAGATACGCAGTATTTT
NA,TRBV6-5,TRBJ2-5,NA,CASSLTWRETQYF,TGTGCCAGCAGCCTCACCTGGAGGGAGACCCAGTACTTC
NA,TRBV19,TRBJ2-2,TRBD2,CASRTSGIGTGELFF,TGTGCCAGTAGGACTAGCGGCATCGGGACCGGGGAGCTGTTTTTT
once,TRBV24-1,TRBJ2-1,TRBD2,CATSMGLAGYNEQFF,TGTGCCACCAGCATGGGACTAGCGGGTTACAATGAGCAGTTCTTC
once,TRBV19,TRBJ1-1,NA,CASSQSRGAHTEAFF,TGTGCCAGTAGTCAGTCCAGGGGTGCGCACACTGAAGCTTTCTTT
few,TRBV7-9,TRBJ2-7,TRBD2,CASSPGGSYEQYF,TGTGCCAGCAGTCCCGGGGGGTCCTACGAGCAGTACTTC
NA,TRBV12-3/TRBV12-4,TRBJ1-1,NA,CASSSYWEAFF,TGTGCCAGCAGTTCATACTGGGAAGCTTTCTTT
NA,TRBV4-1,TRBJ1-4,NA,CASSQVVGEKLFF,TGCGCCAGCAGCCAAGTCGTCGGTGAAAAACTGTTTTTT
NA,TRBV2,TRBJ2-2,TRBD2,CASRAGSTGELFF,TGTGCCAGCAGAGCGGGGTCAACCGGGGAGCTGTTTTTT
NA,TRBV6-5,TRBJ2-7,TRBD2,CASSYSREGSSYEQYF,TGTGCCAGCAGTTACTCCCGGGAGGGGAGCTCCTACGAGCAGTACTTC
NA,TRBV6-2/TRBV6-3,TRBJ2-3,NA,CASSALAPDTQYF,TGTGCCAGCAGCGCTTTAGCCCCCGATACGCAGTATTTT
once,TRBV18,TRBJ2-2,TRBD2,CASSPRGGDTGELFF,TGTGCCAGCTCACCACGGGGGGGAGACACCGGGGAGCTGTTTTTT
NA,TRBV4-2,TRBJ2-1,TRBD2,CASSQLLAGPRDEQFF,TGTGCCAGCAGCCAACTACTAGCGGGCCCTAGAGATGAGCAGTTCTTC
NA,TRBV19,TRBJ1-2,TRBD1,CASSLEGQGSINYGYTF,TGTGCCAGTAGTTTGGAGGGACAGGGGAGCATTAACTATGGCTACACCTTC
NA,TRBV24-1,TRBJ2-2,TRBD1,CATSEAGTGDHGELFF,TGTGCCACCAGTGAAGCCGGGACAGGGGATCACGGGGAGCTGTTTTTT
few,TRBV4-1,TRBJ1-1,NA,CASSQDQGTTRAFF,TGCGCCAGCAGCCAAGATCAAGGCACTACAAGAGCTTTCTTT
NA,TRBV9,TRBJ2-2,NA,CASSVPLWGSGTNTGELFF,TGTGCCAGCAGCGTACCCCTGTGGGGTAGCGGTACGAACACCGGGGAGCTGTTTTTT
NA,TRBV24-1,TRBJ2-1,TRBD1,CATSDPAAGTGKAEQFF,TGTGCCACCAGTGACCCTGCCGCGGGGACAGGGAAAGCTGAGCAGTTCTTC
NA,TRBV2,TRBJ2-1,NA,CASSVLASPSYNEQFF,TGTGCCAGCAGCGTCCTAGCTAGCCCATCCTACAATGAGCAGTTCTTC
NA,TRBV10-3,TRBJ2-2,NA,CAISMTRDKDNTGELFF,TGTGCCATCAGCATGACCCGGGACAAGGACAACACCGGGGAGCTGTTTTTT
once,TRBV11-3,TRBJ2-7,TRBD1,CASSTDRGQGREQYF,TGTGCCAGCAGCACTGACAGGGGGCAGGGGCGCGAGCAGTACTTC
NA,TRBV2,TRBJ2-5,TRBD1,CASKGQGGGETQYF,TGTGCCAGCAAGGGACAGGGGGGAGGAGAGACCCAGTACTTC
NA,TRBV4-2,TRBJ2-1,NA,CASSQERLGEYNEQFF,TGTGCCAGCAGCCAAGAAAGGTTAGGAGAGTACAATGAGCAGTTCTTC
NA,TRBV7-9,TRBJ2-7,TRBD2,CASSRGGAGDYEQYF,TGTGCCAGCAGCCGCGGGGGGGCTGGGGACTACGAGCAGTACTTC
NA,TRBV19,TRBJ2-1,TRBD2,CASSLGLAEQFF,TGTGCCAGTAGTCTGGGACTAGCGGAGCAGTTCTTC
NA,TRBV7-8,TRBJ2-7,TRBD2,CASSSRTSGGYEQYF,TGTGCCAGCAGCTCTAGGACTAGCGGGGGGTACGAGCAGTACTTC
once,TRBV11-2,TRBJ2-7,TRBD2,CASSLEREITYEQYF,TGTGCCAGCAGCTTAGAGCGGGAGATAACCTACGAGCAGTACTTC
NA,TRBV3-1/TRBV3-2,TRBJ2-2,NA,CASSQDLSTTNTGELFF,TGTGCCAGCAGCCAAGATCTCTCTACTACGAACACCGGGGAGCTGTTTTTT
NA,TRBV19,TRBJ2-6,TRBD1,CASSTVQGVGANVLTF,TGTGCCAGTAGTACGGTTCAGGGGGTTGGGGCCAACGTCCTGACTTTC
few,TRBV7-3,TRBJ2-7,NA,CASSLTFGDEQYF,TGTGCCAGCAGCTTAACGTTCGGGGACGAGCAGTACTTC
once,TRBV7-3,TRBJ1-2,NA,CASSLGPSDGYTF,TGTGCCAGCAGCTTAGGCCCCTCTGATGGCTACACCTTC
once,TRBV7-2,TRBJ2-7,TRBD2,CASSPSSGRGNEQYF,TGTGCCAGCAGCCCTTCTAGCGGGAGAGGAAACGAGCAGTACTTC
once,TRBV4-3,TRBJ1-1,NA,CASRRSQATEAFF,TGCGCCAGCAGACGTAGTCAGGCCACTGAAGCTTTCTTT